This TCR beta chain was captured by sequencing in a study of OX40 agonist ivuxolimab in advanced cancers. Some clones are missing from TCRdb's copy, which holds only in-frame ones; the method was immunoSEQ multiplex PCR. This sample has 55,000 to 90,000 clones; roughly 88% occur once, and the top ten carry about 0.9%. Per germline, CDR1 SGHNT and CDR2 YYREEE (reference sequence). The CDR3 covers 13 residues. The V and J ends lost 4 bases and 10 bases, in that order; junction bases with no gene match: 5. The sample here was CD4+ or CD8+ T cells sorted from blood, taken in a trial of the OX40 agonist ivuxolimab. The receptor was derived from an adult with an advanced solid tumor such as melanoma, head and neck, liver or kidney cancer. The chain combines TRBV5-4 with TRBJ1-2; 12 positions agree with TRBD1. The CDR3 reads CASSPGTGGFYTF. The CDR3 DNA sequence: TGTGCCAGCAGCCCCGGGACAGGGGGCTTCTACACCTTC.